The next 19 T cell receptor beta chains were all read from a single sample in a study of monozygotic twins with inflammatory bowel disease. TCRdb reprocessed the 5' RACE reads, keeping one entry per CDR3 protein, no DNA. This table holds approximately 400,000 distinct CDR3 sequences. Sequenced input: blood. The receptors stem from a human donor with ulcerative colitis or Crohn's disease, or a healthy co-twin of an affected twin (not recorded which).

The V gene is TRBV30, the J gene TRBJ1-3; the TCRdb D gene call, TRBD1, has no DNA to confirm it. CDR1 is GTSNPN, CDR2 SVGIG, per germline (reference sequence). CDR3 length: 15 residues. The CDR3 region is CAWWGEGASGNTIYF.

The chain links TRBV5-1 to TRBJ2-6; TCRdb designates TRBD1, a call that cannot be tested without DNA. CDR3 size: 17 residues. Per the germline V gene, CDR1 is SGHRS and CDR2 is YFSETQ. The CDR3 is CASSFRDMASGANVLTF.

This chain connects TRBV28 to TRBJ2-2; TCRdb's D gene call, TRBD2, goes unchecked for lack of DNA. The CDR3 runs 16 residues. The germline V gene has CDR1 MDHEN and CDR2 SYDVKM. CDR3: CAAMGRLAGDTGELFF.

This rearrangement joins TRBV19 to TRBJ1-1. CDR3 length equals 17 residues. Germline assignment: CDR1 LNHDA and CDR2 SQIVND (reference sequence). This chain's CDR3 is CASSITAGSGPNTEAFF.

The J gene is TRBJ1-1, the V gene TRBV11-2; as DNA is missing, the TRBD1 call by TCRdb cannot be tested. The CDR3 is 14 amino acids. Germline V gene data show CDR1 as SGHAT and CDR2 as FQNNGV. This chain's CDR3 is CASSLEGQVFKAFF. The variable domain in full, completed from reference TRBV11-2 and TRBJ1-1, reads EAGVAQSPRYKIIEKRQSVAFWCNPISGHATLYWYQQILGQGPKLLIQFQNNGVVDDSQLPKDRFSAERLKGVDSTLKIQPAKLEDSAVYLCASSLEGQVFKAFFGQGTRLTVV.

The J gene is TRBJ2-5, the V gene TRBV18. In germline, CDR1 is KGHSH, CDR2 LQKENI. The CDR3 totals 14 residues. The CDR3 reads CASSPLADQETQYF.

The rearrangement joins TRBV28 to TRBJ1-2; TCRdb picks TRBD1, but there is no DNA to check that call. This CDR3 comprises 16 residues. Per germline, CDR1 MDHEN and CDR2 SYDVKM. The CDR3 sequence is CASRLGQGAKGPGYTF.

V is TRBV12-3 or TRBV12-4 and J is TRBJ1-5; the D call of TRBD1 rests on TCRdb alone, since no DNA is present to check it. This CDR3 is 16 amino acids long. This CDR3 is CASSPTGGRSNQPQHF.

The V and J genes are TRBV28 and TRBJ1-6; TCRdb's D gene call, TRBD1, goes unchecked for lack of DNA. Germline CDR1 reads MDHEN; CDR2 reads SYDVKM. The CDR3 runs 14 residues. This CDR3 reads CASRSTAANSPLHF.

The chain links TRBV12-3 or TRBV12-4 to TRBJ1-5; without DNA, the TCRdb call of TRBD1 cannot be checked. The CDR3 length is 15 residues. CDR3 region: CASSSGTGSGGPQHF.

CDR3 sequence reads: CASPDRVPSTDTQYF. This chain joins TRBV7-9 and TRBJ2-3; lacking DNA, the TRBD1 call made by TCRdb goes unchecked. Germline loops: CDR1 SEHNR, CDR2 FQNEAQ (reference sequence). This CDR3 is built from 15 residues. Variable domain in full (rest from reference TRBV7-9 and TRBJ2-3): DTGVSQNPRHKITKRGQNVTFRCDPISEHNRLYWYRQTLGQGPEFLTYFQNEAQLEKSRLLSDRFSAERPKGSFSTLEIQRTEQGDSAMYLCASPDRVPSTDTQYFGPGTRLTVL.

The rearrangement links TRBV11-1 to TRBJ2-3; TCRdb proposes TRBD2, but this gene call is untestable without DNA. Germline V gene lookup returns CDR1 SGHAT and CDR2 FQDESV (reference sequence). The CDR3 has 20 amino acids. CDR3 sequence: CASSLPPPGLAGSSTDTQYF.

This chain joins TRBV10-3 and TRBJ2-6; TCRdb's D call, TRBD2, is unchecked because there is no DNA. Germline values: CDR1 ENHRY, CDR2 SYGVKD. The CDR3 loop spans 17 amino acids. This CDR3 is CAISGPSGSGGANVLTF.

The CDR3 region is CAGNRLAEETQYF. The chain combines TRBV7-2 with TRBJ2-5; TCRdb gives TRBD2 as the D gene, but with no DNA this cannot be confirmed. The CDR3 sequence is 13 residues long. CDR1 is SGHTA, CDR2 FQGNSA, per germline.

This chain uses TRBV27 with TRBJ2-1; TCRdb indicates TRBD2, and absent DNA this call remains unverified. CDR3 length: 14 amino acids. Per the germline V gene, CDR1 is MNHEY and CDR2 is SMNVEV (reference sequence). The CDR3 loop reads CASSLSASGWKQFF.

This sequence joins TRBV6-1 and TRBJ2-7; TCRdb selects TRBD1, and the lack of DNA leaves this call unchecked. The germline V gene encodes CDR1 MNHNS and CDR2 SASEGT. This CDR3 has 14 amino acids. The CDR3 protein is CASRAGGFVNEQYF.

CDR3: CASSLLPRGGAGTDTQYF. V and J are TRBV12-3 or TRBV12-4 and TRBJ2-3; TCRdb gives TRBD2 as the D gene, but with no DNA this cannot be confirmed. CDR3 size: 18 residues.

The chain couples TRBV4-3 to TRBJ2-5; TCRdb reports TRBD2, a call that lacks DNA to check it against. Germline assignment: CDR1 LGHNA and CDR2 YSLEER. The CDR3 consists of 15 residues. Here the CDR3 reads CASSQDIGGEETQYF.

The rearrangement links TRBV30 to TRBJ2-1; no DNA is available, so the TRBD2 call from TCRdb remains unchecked. The CDR3 contains 21 residues. The V gene's germline CDR1 is GTSNPN and CDR2 SVGIG (reference sequence). The CDR3: CAWSDWTRGTSGRGSYNEQFF.